This T cell receptor beta chain was profiled in a study of T-cell reconstitution after alpha-beta-depleted transplantation in children. About this clonotype itself: What it binds is unknown.

Trimming removed 5 bases at V and 5 bases at J, with 18 bases between. Germline values: CDR1 KGHSH, CDR2 LQKENI. This CDR3 has 15 amino acids. TCRbeta library preparation incorporated unique molecular identifiers. TCRdb used MiXCR to reprocess the PCR reads, holding one entry per CDR3 protein. In the table there are approximately 980,000 distinct CDR3 sequences, roughly 29% of which are singletons. Findings and caveats of the study: Two months or so post-transplant, alpha-beta T cells reportedly derived from several hundred expanded graft clones.

The chain joins TRBV18 to TRBJ1-1, with D perhaps TRBD1 (6 bases). The sequenced sample was PBMCs, mostly from graft donor cells, obtained 360 days after TCRalphabeta/CD19-depleted stem cell transplant. This clonotype was sampled from a boy in the first two years of life who had a stem cell transplant for SCID, so the T cells may come from the graft donor. CDR3 in amino acids: CASSFRTATGTEAFF. The CDR3 DNA is TGTGCCAGCTCATTCCGGACAGCCACGGGAACTGAAGCTTTCTTT.